This TCR beta chain was identified in a study of T cells in tuberculosis. Study-wide results and caveats: GMM-specific TCRs were nearer to active tuberculosis alpha repertoires, suggesting expansion. Active tuberculosis patients had shorter CDR3-alpha; the beta difference was nonsignificant.

Clones were sequenced by immunoSEQ multiplex PCR, and TCRdb holds only the in-frame ones, with some missing. The sample consists of 30,000 to 35,000 clones, more than 85% of them appearing once. At study entry, adolescents had tuberculin skin tests and IGRA screening. Each clinical donor contributed on average around 100,000 T cells from unsorted cryopreserved PBMC. The V end lost 4 bases, the J end lost 5 bases, and 8 bases lay between the germline ends. The CDR3 is made up of 12 amino acids. CDR1 KGHSH and CDR2 LQKENI come from the germline V gene. About this clone: Its antigen is not identified.

The sequence came from a donor aged 10-29 years with latent tuberculosis or without tuberculosis infection. The sequenced sample was PBMCs. The J gene is TRBJ1-1, the V gene TRBV18; no clear D. The CDR3 loop is CASSQSWTEAFF. CDR3 DNA sequence: TGTGCCAGCTCACAAAGCTGGACTGAAGCTTTCTTT.